This T cell receptor (beta chain) emerged from a study of tumour-infiltrating T cells in Burkitt lymphoma. Study information: The Burkitt lymphoma cohort spanned all epidemiological subtypes.

Germline V lookup: CDR1 GTSNPN, CDR2 SVGIG (reference sequence). This CDR3 has 18 amino acids. The ends were cut back, 2 bases at V and 3 bases at J, with 26 bases in the middle. TCRdb keeps only in-frame clones here, not all; method: immunoSEQ multiplex PCR. The sample has around 45,000 clones, roughly 31% seen once; the top ten hold roughly 2.8%. The rearrangement uses TRBV30 and TRBJ2-7; possibly TRBD2 for D (7 bases). The sequencing sample was made of tumor tissue. This clonotype was obtained from a human donor with Burkitt lymphoma. DNA of the CDR3: TGTGCCTGGAGTCGATTGGGGGGGCACTGGTTGGTGAACTACGAGCAGTACTTC. Translated: CAWSRLGGHWLVNYEQYF.